This T cell receptor (beta chain) was profiled in a study of T cell responses to AZD1222 COVID-19 vaccine. Overall study results and limits: The donors showed a predominance of white British ancestry and of females, with possible underestimation of clonal diversity. Spike as a whole was targeted by vaccine-associated CD4 TCRs, dominant at 160-218 and 743-854. Just a handful of people given AZD1222 tested seropositive at baseline.

Repertoires were generated with immunoSEQ multiplex PCR, while TCRdb's copy carries only in-frame clones and drops some. The sample contains some 200,000 clones, about 92% of which appear only once. With regard to this clone: What it binds is not known.

Specimen: peripheral blood, collected on day 0 of AZD1222 vaccination. The sequence came from an adult in good health.

CDR3 protein: CASSEFSTASYNEQFF. CDR3 bases: TGCGCCAGCAGTGAATTTTCAACCGCCTCCTACAATGAGCAGTTCTTC. The gene calls are TRBV10-1 and TRBJ2-1; D is unclear. Trimming shortened V by 3 bases and J by 0 bases, and 12 bases separated the two germline ends. Germline CDR1 is WNHNN and CDR2 is SYGVQD (reference sequence). The CDR3 is 16 residues long.